This TCR beta chain is from a study of cytomegalovirus exposure and HLA in healthy donors (dated by TCRdb to about 2017). Study-wide context: In an earlier analysis of several hundred of the donors, around 300 Gb of sequence data and 90 million to 130 million unique TCR beta sequences from roughly 180 million T cells were reported. Roughly 300 gigabases of sequencing data and approximately 92 million unique TCR sequences made up an early release that covered about 640 HLA-typed donors. The genetic ancestry cluster associated with self-reported Caucasian donors included around four fifths of the approximately 400 genotyped donors. The study aimed to test whether signatures of past pathogen exposure could be identified by cataloging public T cell receptors. The T cell repertoires of 700 or so subjects were profiled by immunosequencing and related to cytomegalovirus serostatus. In addition to the first cohort of 666 subjects, a separate validation cohort of 120 different subjects was used. The study combined high-throughput TCR immunosequencing, statistical association of individual TCRs with disease status, and machine learning to predict cytomegalovirus infection status. To study patterns of TCR occurrence, a later analysis re-analyzed previously published TCR beta repertoires from more than 550 donors and added high-resolution HLA genotyping. The later analysis used no new phenotypic data to find candidate immune exposures, relying instead on TCR beta sequences and their occurrence across donors. To decide whether each TCR beta V gene segment behaved as functional or pseudogenic, an earlier analysis of approximately 620 of the donors relied on high-throughput TCR beta sequencing. Donor age, sex, ethnicity and CMV serostatus were collected together with the repertoire data. Genome-wide SNP genotypes for about 65% of the 666 donors were used in a later genetic analysis, which treated that subset as a discovery cohort. All discovery cohort repertoires had been generated on a single sequencing platform. HLA typing included class I and class II loci at four-digit resolution. Typing coverage varied by locus: about 620-640 donors for A, B, C, DRB1 and DQB1; roughly 500 for DQA1; over 600 for DPA1; fewer than 480 for DPB1. Five DR-DQ haplotypes were treated as single units for association and clustering because of strong linkage in the cohort. Among 300 to 450 genotyped donors of the cohort, an average of approximately 240,000 unique TCR beta nucleotide sequences were sequenced per donor, roughly a sixth of them non-productive.

The table lists this clone with a few counts. No antigen is known for it. Within one base of it there is no much larger clone, and no base qualities were kept. The paper's findings and limits, for the study overall: Broadly in line with IMGT annotations, most TCR beta V segments showed up in productive rearrangements about 87% or about 30% of the time in an earlier analysis of around 550 of the donors. According to a later analysis, parvovirus B19, influenza, CMV and Epstein-Barr virus appeared linked to several top co-occurrence clusters. According to a later analysis, TCR association rates differed among HLA loci, with DRB1 alleles showing the most associated TCRs and HLA-C alleles showing the fewest. V-gene and J-gene trimming of TCR beta chains was associated with a missense DCLRE1C variant in a later genetic analysis, and the association was replicated in an independent cohort. Because some donors lacked HLA typing at each locus, the association tests relied only on the typed subset. The cohort was sequenced for TCR beta chains only, and without alpha or paired-chain data the features that could be detected were limited. A later analysis associated 15,000 to 20,000 TCR beta sequences with specific HLA alleles at a false discovery rate of 0.05. A group of highly shared sequence variants was considered likely to be a technical artifact of the sequencing pipeline. CMV serostatus was the only immune exposure information available for the cohort. In a later analysis, HLA-associated TCR beta chains were found to be more clonally expanded and to have lower generation probabilities than equally common non-associated chains. Some IMGT-functional V segments, including TRBV6-2 and TRBV6-3, could not be told apart with the 87-base-pair reads, so those segments were excluded. Correlated functional status among segregating V segments might reflect linkage disequilibrium, but an unknown experimental factor could not be ruled out. According to a later analysis, most CMV-associated TCR beta chains appeared to be HLA-restricted, and the HLA associations seemed to be driven largely by CMV exposure. In vitro tests confirmed that a few of the cytomegalovirus-associated TCR beta chains recognize cytomegalovirus antigens. Assigning TCR associations to individual alleles was difficult when HLA alleles, especially DR and DQ, strongly co-occurred. The authors suggested that the approach could potentially be extended to other disease states and immunological phenotypes. In the study, around 150 TCR beta chains were listed as associated with cytomegalovirus. In a later genetic analysis, fewer N-insertions in productive TCRs were reported among donors in an Asian-associated ancestry cluster than the approximately 710-donor mean. Across donors, most TCR sequences were observed very rarely, whereas some public TCRs were present in many individuals. Roughly uniform sequencing depth across donors was assumed in presence/absence analyses, although this assumption may not hold. In both the original and validation cohorts, the classifier was reported to diagnose cytomegalovirus status with high specificity and sensitivity. A further reported finding was that TCR beta sequences accurately predicted the HLA-A and HLA-B alleles for most subjects in the first cohort. Because counts were too low, about 18 rarely observed V segments, including chromosome 9 orphons, were left out of the earlier analysis of over 550 of the donors.

The cohort consisted of some 730 healthy bone marrow donors. All cohort members were sampled while nominally healthy, although unrecorded immune exposures were likely present. The donor tested CMV seronegative, placing the donor among the 350 or so seronegative members of the cohort. Every donor gave a peripheral blood sample, and the peripheral blood mononuclear cells from that sample were used for TCR beta sequencing. Genomic DNA extraction from the blood cell samples was performed with the Qiagen DNeasy Blood Extraction Kit. V loses 4 bases, J loses 7 bases, and the germline ends lie 7 bases apart. Via the germline V gene, CDR1 is ENHRY and CDR2 SYGVKD. The CDR3 goes from the cysteine to the phenylalanine over 11 residues. The kept DNA is CDR3 alone, 33 bases in frame from the first base. Libraries were built with the immunoSEQ multiplex PCR assay. A mixture of 60 forward primers for TCR Vbeta segments and 13 reverse primers for TCR Jbeta segments was used in the multiplex PCR. Amplification of the CDR3 region of rearranged TCR beta genes was performed with a multiplex PCR assay on genomic DNA. Amplified TCR beta libraries were sequenced as 87-base-pair reads on the Illumina HiSeq System. In the paper's pipeline: A later analysis counted tens of millions of unique TCR beta chains across the 700 or so repertoires, and roughly 10 million of these chains were shared by at least two donors. A nearest-neighbor algorithm error-corrected the raw reads and collapsed the reads into unique sequences, merging closely related sequences to remove PCR and sequencing errors. V, D and J gene segments were assigned by aligning CDR3 sequences to IMGT reference sequences. For a sequence to be retained, a match of at least six nucleotides was required to both a V gene segment and a J gene segment. A rearrangement was called productive if the CDR3 had no stop codons and remained in frame with V and J, and every other rearrangement was called non-productive. CDR3 was defined by IMGT convention, running from the second conserved V-encoded cysteine to the conserved J-encoded phenylalanine. The earlier analysis of 587 of the donors excluded sequences that lacked an unambiguous match to a single V gene segment. An earlier analysis of about 600 of the donors called V segments functional above 56.7% productive rearrangements and segregating when the between-donor standard deviation exceeded 5%. A statistical classification framework was built for diagnosing cytomegalovirus status from the catalog of TCR beta chain sequences. In a later analysis, TCR nucleotide sequences were compared against IMGT/GENE-DB human TR gene sequences so that V and J genes could be assigned. The TCRdist pipeline was used in a later analysis to assign CDR3 sequences and most-parsimonious VDJ recombination scenarios. A later analysis defined each TCR beta chain by its CDR3 amino acid sequence plus V-gene family, and excluded reads lacking a unique V-gene family. A later analysis removed several hundred highly shared, low-generation-probability nucleotide sequences to deal with suspected cross-contamination and a sequencing artifact. A later analysis calculated a clonal expansion index for each public chain from normalized within-repertoire ranks of inferred template counts. A later analysis computed generation probabilities with a VDJ recombination model fitted to out-of-frame rearrangements, and checked the results against IGoR. Hypergeometric tests were used in a later analysis to score TCR-TCR, TCR-HLA and TCR-CMV co-occurrence, with a repertoire-size bias correction applied to the TCR pairs. False discovery rates were estimated in a later analysis by permuting HLA or CMV assignments 20 times. A later analysis grouped co-occurring TCRs with DBSCAN, adding TCRdist sequence similarity when clustering within HLA-allele-positive subsets. Co-occurrence clustering excluded repertoires with fewer than 30,000 or more than 120,000 public chains, plus five with anomalous nucleotide sharing. As stored in TCRdb, this immuneACCESS dataset retains in-frame rearrangements with V and J assigned. A fraction of the clones does not appear; measured against another copy, unresolved V genes explain less than half of the discrepancy, and the remainder lacks a known reason. The D gene and trimming were derived from the DNA, and the V and J assignments and clone size from that table. The sample has around 170,000 clones on record, approximately 80% of them singletons. The ten biggest clones cover more than 1.3% of the sample.

The rearrangement joined TRBV10-3 to TRBJ1-2; the D segment could be TRBD1, given 5 matching bases. This receptor was obtained from a male donor in good health and CMV-seronegative. Sequences were obtained from PBMCs. The CDR3 loop reads CAISGGGGYTF. The DNA sequence reads TGTGCCATCAGTGGGGGGGGTGGCTACACCTTC.